This T cell receptor (beta chain) appears in the sequencing data of a study of Ad26.COV2.S vaccination and SARS-CoV-2 variants. Turning to the study itself: Intramuscularly, Ad26.COV2.S was given either once or twice, 56 days apart.

Comment on this clone: The antigen is undetermined.

General observations from the study: Substantial response breadth was reportedly seen for spike-specific CD8+ and CD4+ T cells after vaccination.

TCRdb's table, derived via immunoSEQ multiplex PCR, lists solely in-frame clones and lacks some. The sample holds about 330,000 clones; about nine tenths are singletons and the top ten take roughly 6%. The CDR3 totals 16 residues. The ends were cut back, 6 bases at V and 3 bases at J, with 17 bases in the middle. CDR1 is SGHTA and CDR2 is FQGNSA in the germline V gene. The treatment is: approximately 18 received Ad26.COV2.S at low or high dose, single or two shots; a few received placebo; per-sample allocation not given. Material that was analyzed had been drawn on day 63 after the first vaccine or placebo injection. Aged 18-55 years, donor was enrolled in Boston in the early 2020s. Wuhan-strain spike was delivered by a replication-incompetent Ad26 vector.

The genes are TRBV7-2 and TRBJ2-2; tentatively, D is TRBD2 (6 bases). Source: peripheral blood, taken in a trial of Ad26.COV2.S vaccine versus placebo. The receptor comes from a person aged 18-60 years who received the Ad26.COV2.S COVID-19 vaccine or a placebo. CDR3 region: CASRRHGTQDTGELFF. The CDR3 DNA is TGTGCCAGCAGACGGCACGGGACTCAAGACACCGGGGAGCTGTTTTTT. Full variable domain (missing parts from reference TRBV7-2 and TRBJ2-2): GAGVSQSPSNKVTEKGKDVELRCDPISGHTALYWYRQSLGQGLEFLIYFQGNSAPDKSGLPSDRFSAERTGGSVSTLTIQRTQQEDSAVYLCASRRHGTQDTGELFFGEGSRLTVL.